This is a list of T cell receptor beta chains from one sample in a study of beta chain features in type 1 diabetes. Assay used: immunoSEQ multiplex PCR; TCRdb lists only in-frame clones, some missing. The data hold about 44,000 clones, with roughly half observed a single time. Sequenced: Tregs from blood. Receptors were obtained from a woman between 18 and 29 years old in good health. Each CDR3 is given with its conserved first and last residue. The D gene is left open where the match is weak. Clone size is not always given. Where it is, it says once, few, many or a class for expanded clones.

D gene	J gene	V gene	clone size	CDR3 protein	CDR3 DNA
TRBD2	TRBJ2-7	TRBV27	.	CASSRRTSGSSYEQYF	TGTGCCAGCAGCCGCCGGACTAGCGGGAGCTCCTACGAGCAGTACTTC
.	TRBJ1-6	TRBV5-4	few	CASSVTAENSPLHF	TGTGCCAGCAGCGTAACGGCGGAGAATTCACCCCTCCACTTT
TRBD2	TRBJ2-2	TRBV7-7	.	CASSQTSGPNTGELFF	TGTGCCAGCAGCCAGACTAGCGGGCCGAACACCGGGGAGCTGTTTTTT
.	TRBJ2-7	TRBV6-1	few	CASSDRPRGSSGVEQYF	TGTGCCAGCAGTGACCGACCGCGAGGGTCCTCCGGAGTCGAGCAGTACTTC
.	TRBJ1-1	TRBV2	.	CASTLDRNTEAFF	TGTGCCAGCACCCTAGACCGGAACACTGAAGCTTTCTTT
.	TRBJ1-5	TRBV6-5	.	CASGAGYSNQPQHF	TGTGCCAGCGGCGCAGGGTATAGCAATCAGCCCCAGCATTTT
.	TRBJ2-7	TRBV23-1	.	CASSQRREQYF	TGCGCCAGCAGTCAGAGGAGGGAGCAGTACTTC
.	TRBJ1-1	TRBV15	.	CATSREGVNTEAFF	TGTGCCACCAGCAGAGAGGGAGTTAACACTGAAGCTTTCTTT
TRBD2	TRBJ2-5	TRBV15	.	CATSLKVASGSQETQYF	TGTGCCACCAGCCTAAAGGTGGCTAGCGGGTCTCAAGAGACCCAGTACTTC
TRBD1	TRBJ2-3	TRBV7-2	.	CASSLGGQGVGTDTQYF	TGTGCCAGCAGCTTAGGGGGACAGGGTGTTGGGACAGATACGCAGTATTTT
.	TRBJ1-1	TRBV6-1	.	CASSDTKNTEAFF	TGTGCCAGCAGTGACACTAAGAACACTGAAGCTTTCTTT
TRBD2	TRBJ2-1	TRBV29-1	.	CSVEVASGRTGEQFF	TGCAGCGTTGAAGTAGCCAGCGGGAGAACTGGTGAGCAGTTCTTC
.	TRBJ1-2	TRBV6-5	few	CASSTGNYGYTF	TGTGCCAGCTCAACAGGGAACTATGGCTACACCTTC
.	TRBJ2-1	TRBV6-5	few	CASSYQTSNRAGQFF	TGTGCCAGCAGTTACCAAACATCCAACAGGGCTGGGCAGTTCTTC
TRBD2	TRBJ2-3	TRBV10-3	few	CAISVLAGAGTDTQYF	TGTGCCATCAGTGTGCTAGCGGGAGCTGGTACAGATACGCAGTATTTT
.	TRBJ2-6	TRBV25-1	.	CASSARSSGANVLTF	TGTGCCAGCAGTGCGAGGTCCTCTGGGGCCAACGTCCTGACTTTC
TRBD2	TRBJ2-1	TRBV25-1	.	CASSDGLGLAFYNEQFF	TGTGCCAGCAGTGATGGGCTGGGACTAGCGTTTTACAATGAGCAGTTCTTC
TRBD1	TRBJ2-6	TRBV25-1	.	CASSDDRGPSSGANVLTF	TGTGCCAGCAGTGACGACAGGGGCCCTAGCTCTGGGGCCAACGTCCTGACTTTC
TRBD2	TRBJ2-1	TRBV30	.	CAWKTSGGSGEQFF	TGTGCCTGGAAAACTAGCGGAGGTAGCGGTGAGCAGTTCTTC
TRBD2	TRBJ2-2	TRBV5-4	.	CASSSGTSGPANTGELFF	TGTGCCAGCAGCTCCGGGACTAGCGGGCCGGCGAACACCGGGGAGCTGTTTTTT
TRBD1	TRBJ2-7	TRBV28	.	CASVGQGTYEQYF	TGTGCCAGCGTCGGACAGGGGACCTACGAGCAGTACTTC
.	TRBJ2-1	TRBV5-1	.	CASSPSPQGSYNEQFF	TGCGCCAGCAGCCCGTCTCCACAGGGATCCTACAATGAGCAGTTCTTC
TRBD1	TRBJ2-5	TRBV10-3	.	CAISTPGQKETQYF	TGTGCCATCAGTACCCCGGGACAGAAAGAGACCCAGTACTTC
.	TRBJ1-1	TRBV28	medium-sized	CASSLTTGNTEAFF	TGTGCCAGCAGTTTAACTACAGGTAACACTGAAGCTTTCTTT
TRBD1	TRBJ1-5	TRBV7-6	.	CASGTGAGQPQHF	TGTGCCAGCGGAACAGGGGCCGGGCAGCCCCAGCATTTT
TRBD2	TRBJ2-1	TRBV18	.	CASSHLASGTTDEQFF	TGTGCCAGCTCACATTTAGCGTCCGGGACTACGGATGAGCAGTTCTTC
TRBD2	TRBJ2-1	TRBV7-3	.	CASSLRGEGRNEQFF	TGTGCCAGCAGCTTACGGGGGGAGGGCAGAAATGAGCAGTTCTTC
TRBD2	TRBJ2-7	TRBV29-1	.	CSYKAGGVYEQYF	TGCAGCTATAAAGCGGGAGGGGTCTACGAGCAGTACTTC
TRBD1	TRBJ2-7	TRBV29-1	few	CSVVGRDRGLYEQYF	TGCAGCGTTGTAGGCCGGGACAGGGGGCTATACGAGCAGTACTTC
TRBD1	TRBJ2-5	TRBV11-2	few	CASSQGAGKTQYF	TGTGCCAGCAGCCAGGGGGCGGGGAAGACCCAGTACTTC
TRBD1	TRBJ2-2	TRBV27	.	CASSSLNRDRNTGELFF	TGTGCCAGCAGTTCCCTCAACCGGGACAGAAACACCGGGGAGCTGTTTTTT
TRBD1	TRBJ1-5	TRBV6-1	.	CASSAIRTGWNQPQHF	TGTGCCAGCAGTGCCATAAGGACAGGGTGGAATCAGCCCCAGCATTTT
.	TRBJ1-2	TRBV7-8	few	CASSLAQQSYGYTF	TGTGCCAGCAGCTTAGCACAACAGTCCTATGGCTACACCTTC
TRBD2	TRBJ2-1	TRBV7-3	few	CASSLMAGGPHEQFF	TGTGCCAGCAGCTTAATGGCGGGAGGGCCCCATGAGCAGTTCTTC
TRBD2	TRBJ2-1	TRBV5-1	.	CASSLEAGGGWNEQFF	TGCGCCAGCAGCTTGGAGGCGGGAGGGGGATGGAATGAGCAGTTCTTC
TRBD1	TRBJ1-5	TRBV6-1	once	CASRVTGGNQPQHF	TGTGCCAGCCGAGTGACAGGGGGCAATCAGCCCCAGCATTTT